Listed below are T cell receptor beta chains from one sample, sequenced in a study of T cell responses to AZD1222 COVID-19 vaccine. Data came from immunoSEQ multiplex PCR; TCRdb stores just in-frame clones and leaves some out. The repertoire holds 95,000 to 110,000 clones, roughly 91% seen once, with 4% to 6% in the top ten. The source material was peripheral blood, sampled on day 0 of AZD1222 vaccination. The receptors stem from an adult in good health. The CDR3 runs from the conserved cysteine through the conserved F or W. A D gene is named only where the DNA matches it firmly. Clone size is not always given. Where it is, it says once, few, many or a class for expanded clones.

j_gene,d_gene,abundance,v_gene,CDR3nt,CDR3aa
TRBJ1-1,NA,NA,TRBV9,TGTGCCAGCAGCGTAGGGGTGACGGGGACCACTGAAGCTTTCTTT,CASSVGVTGTTEAFF
TRBJ2-6,TRBD1,NA,TRBV27,TGTGCCAGCAGTTTACACAGGGGCCCTGGGGCCAACGTCCTGACTTTC,CASSLHRGPGANVLTF
TRBJ2-7,TRBD1,NA,TRBV27,TGTGCCAGCGGGACAGGGGCAGCCTACGAGCAGTACTTC,CASGTGAAYEQYF
TRBJ2-1,NA,NA,TRBV5-1,TGCGCCAGCAGCTTGGCCACCGGTGACTTTGATGAGCAGTTCTTC,CASSLATGDFDEQFF
TRBJ2-3,NA,NA,TRBV9,TGTGCCAGCAGCGTAGTAGGGGGGCCCACAGATACGCAGTATTTT,CASSVVGGPTDTQYF
TRBJ1-6,TRBD1,NA,TRBV5-5,TGTGCCAGCAGCTTGGCGGGGACAGCTAATTCACCCCTCCACTTT,CASSLAGTANSPLHF
TRBJ2-2,TRBD2,NA,TRBV11-2,TGTGCCAGCAGCGACCGGACTAGCGAATTTGCCGGGGAGCTGTTTTTT,CASSDRTSEFAGELFF
TRBJ2-5,TRBD1,NA,TRBV9,TGTGCCAGCAGCGGGAAACAGGGGGCCGAGGAGACCCAGTACTTC,CASSGKQGAEETQYF
TRBJ1-1,NA,NA,TRBV4-3,TGCGCCAGCAGCCAAGATCTTCGCAACACTGAAGCTTTCTTT,CASSQDLRNTEAFF
TRBJ1-2,NA,NA,TRBV2,TGTGCCAGCAGTGAAAGTGCAGCGGTCTATGGCTACACCTTC,CASSESAAVYGYTF
TRBJ1-3,NA,once,TRBV28,TGTGCCAGCAGTTTAGGACAGTTATCTGGAAACACCATATATTTT,CASSLGQLSGNTIYF
TRBJ1-1,NA,NA,TRBV5-4,TGTGCCAGCAGCCCCATAGCTGGGGTGACTGGGAGGACTGAAGCTTTCTTT,CASSPIAGVTGRTEAFF
TRBJ2-7,NA,once,TRBV5-1,TGCGCCAGCAGCTTGTTCTCGACAAACTACGAGCAGTACTTC,CASSLFSTNYEQYF
TRBJ2-5,NA,NA,TRBV28,TGTGCCAGCAGTTTTTTAGGAGAGACCCAGTACTTC,CASSFLGETQYF
TRBJ2-5,NA,NA,TRBV19,TGTGCCAGTTCGAGACCCCGCGGGTCGCAAGAGACCCAGTACTTC,CASSRPRGSQETQYF
TRBJ1-2,NA,NA,TRBV6-1,TGTGCCAGCAGTGAATTTGGCGGAACTAACTATGGCTACACCTTC,CASSEFGGTNYGYTF
TRBJ2-7,NA,NA,TRBV7-6,TGTGCCAGCAGCCCCAGGAACGCTCCCCGCGGAGAGCAGTACTTC,CASSPRNAPRGEQYF
TRBJ2-5,NA,NA,TRBV24-1,TGTGCCACCAGCAGCGCGTGGACCCAGTACTTC,CATSSAWTQYF
TRBJ1-5,NA,few,TRBV6-5,TGTGCCAGCAGCCCCCTCCTACTTAGCAATCAGCCCCAGCATTTT,CASSPLLLSNQPQHF
TRBJ2-7,NA,NA,TRBV18,TGTGCCAGCTCACCAGGGAAGGGTATCTCCGAGCAGTACTTC,CASSPGKGISEQYF
TRBJ2-1,TRBD2,NA,TRBV5-8,TGTGCCAGCAGCTTCGCGGGGGGGGGCGGTTTCGGCTACAATGAGCAGTTCTTC,CASSFAGGGGFGYNEQFF
TRBJ2-4,NA,NA,TRBV2,TGTGCCAGCAGTGAAGCACACATTCAGTACTTC,CASSEAHIQYF
TRBJ1-2,NA,NA,TRBV4-1,TGCGCCAGCAGCCAAGATTACCCAGGGGTTGGCTATGGCTACACCTTC,CASSQDYPGVGYGYTF
TRBJ1-6,NA,NA,TRBV5-1,TGCGCCAGCAGCCCCCGAGGTCAAATGGGGAATTCACCCCTCCACTTT,CASSPRGQMGNSPLHF
TRBJ2-2,TRBD1,NA,TRBV27,TGTGCCAGCAGTTGGGGGACAGGGGGGCCCCGGGAGCTGTTTTTT,CASSWGTGGPRELFF
TRBJ2-7,TRBD2,NA,TRBV18,TGTGCCAGCTCACCACCGGTAGGGGCGGGGGTGAACACCTTTTACGAGCAGTACTTC,CASSPPVGAGVNTFYEQYF
TRBJ2-5,NA,NA,TRBV10-3,TGTGCCATCAGTGAGGCAGGGGGGCGGGAGACCCAGTACTTC,CAISEAGGRETQYF
TRBJ2-7,NA,NA,TRBV5-1,TGCGCCAGCAGCCTGCAGACCTCGGGGCTCGAGCAGTACTTC,CASSLQTSGLEQYF
TRBJ2-1,NA,once,TRBV7-2,TGTGCCAGCAGCAACTCCCATGAGCAGTTCTTC,CASSNSHEQFF
TRBJ2-4,NA,NA,TRBV11-2,TGTGCCAGCAGCCCCATTACCAAAAACATTCAGTACTTC,CASSPITKNIQYF